A selection of T cell receptor beta chains follows, all from one sample in a study of response to subunit inactivated influenza vaccine. TCRdb itself ran the RT-PCR reads through MiXCR, one entry per CDR3 protein. The repertoire holds about 570,000 distinct CDR3 sequences, with over 9.5% as singletons. The material sequenced was PBMCs from blood, taken on the day of vaccination. These receptors were obtained from a man in his fifties who received an inactivated influenza vaccine. The conserved cysteine and the conserved F or W are not part of the CDR3 here. Fields, in order: clone size, V gene, D gene, CDR3 protein. D genes are given only for firm matches. For some rows the clone size is stated as once, few or many, or as a class when expanded; others skip it.

>few|TRBV20-1|TRBD2
SARAGTSGSRTDTQY
>few|TRBV18|.
ASSPPSGIGDTQY
>few|TRBV6-5|TRBD1
ASSYWGGTGYNEQF
>.|TRBV29-1|.
SVDGDTQY
>.|TRBV28|.
ASSSMTNEQY
>many|TRBV5-5|TRBD2
ASSLLAGEETQY
>few|TRBV6-5|.
ASSYSTWGRKTGELF
>few|TRBV5-1|.
ASSLNLEPYEQY
>few|TRBV6-1|TRBD2
ASRGLASFTDTQY
>.|TRBV2|.
ASSEQHPLLQF
>many|TRBV7-2|TRBD1
ASSSRQGGYGYT
>few|TRBV7-2|.
ASSLGPTAKSHGYT
>.|TRBV6-4|.
ASSDGDTEAF